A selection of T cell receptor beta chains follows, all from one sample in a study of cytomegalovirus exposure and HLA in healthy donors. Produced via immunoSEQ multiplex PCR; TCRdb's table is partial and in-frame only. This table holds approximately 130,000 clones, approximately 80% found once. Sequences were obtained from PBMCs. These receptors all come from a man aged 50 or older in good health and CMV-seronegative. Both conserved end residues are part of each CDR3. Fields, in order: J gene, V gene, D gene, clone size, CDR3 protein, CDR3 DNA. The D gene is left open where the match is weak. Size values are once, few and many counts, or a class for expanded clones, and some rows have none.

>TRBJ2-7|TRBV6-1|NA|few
CASTRTASSYEQYF
TGTGCCAGCACTCGGACAGCCTCCTCCTACGAGCAGTACTTC
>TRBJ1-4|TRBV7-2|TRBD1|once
CASSLGGTENEKLFF
TGTGCCAGCAGCTTAGGGGGGACAGAAAATGAAAAACTGTTTTTT
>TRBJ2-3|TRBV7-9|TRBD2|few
CASSLAGESDTQYF
TGTGCCAGCAGCTTGGCGGGAGAATCAGATACGCAGTATTTT
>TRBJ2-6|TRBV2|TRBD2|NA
CASSVSGTSSGANVLTF
TGTGCCAGCAGTGTTAGCGGGACCAGCTCTGGGGCCAACGTCCTGACTTTC
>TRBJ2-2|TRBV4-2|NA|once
CASRQQGQTGELFF
TGTGCCAGCAGACAACAGGGTCAAACCGGGGAGCTGTTTTTT
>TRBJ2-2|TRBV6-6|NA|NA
CASSYLPLNTGELFF
TGTGCCAGCAGTTACCTACCACTGAACACCGGGGAGCTGTTTTTT
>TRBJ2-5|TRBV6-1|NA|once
CASTGSGAGETQYF
TGTGCCAGCACGGGTTCGGGAGCCGGAGAGACCCAGTACTTC
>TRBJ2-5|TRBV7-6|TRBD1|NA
CASSALGTGGETQYF
TGTGCCAGCAGCGCCCTCGGGACAGGAGGAGAGACCCAGTACTTC
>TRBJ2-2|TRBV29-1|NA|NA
CSVVPGNTGELFF
TGCAGCGTTGTACCGGGAAACACCGGGGAGCTGTTTTTT
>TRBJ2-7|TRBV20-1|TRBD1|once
CSARDRGRQYF
TGCAGTGCTAGGGACAGGGGGCGGCAGTACTTC
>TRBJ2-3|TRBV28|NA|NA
CASSQGKGLYTDTQYF
TGTGCCAGCAGTCAGGGGAAGGGCCTGTACACAGATACGCAGTATTTT
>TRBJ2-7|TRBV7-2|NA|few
CASSHDLRGEQYF
TGTGCCAGCAGCCACGACTTACGGGGCGAGCAGTACTTC
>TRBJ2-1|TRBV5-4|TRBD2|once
CASSSSGRTGNEQFF
TGTGCCAGCAGCTCCAGCGGGAGAACTGGAAATGAGCAGTTCTTC
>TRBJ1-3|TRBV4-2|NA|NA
CASSQDRRATGNTIYF
TGTGCCAGCAGCCAAGATAGGAGGGCGACTGGAAACACCATATATTTT
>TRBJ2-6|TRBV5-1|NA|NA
CASSPQFSGANVLTF
TGCGCCAGCAGCCCCCAATTCTCTGGGGCCAACGTCCTGACTTTC
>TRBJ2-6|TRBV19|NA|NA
CASSVGQVSGANVLTF
TGTGCCAGTAGTGTTGGACAAGTCTCTGGGGCCAACGTCCTGACTTTC
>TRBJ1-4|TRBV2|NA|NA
CATPDYRNEKLFF
TGTGCCACGCCGGACTACAGGAATGAAAAACTGTTTTTT
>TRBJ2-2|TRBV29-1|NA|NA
CSVTGNTGELFF
TGCAGCGTTACAGGGAACACCGGGGAGCTGTTTTTT
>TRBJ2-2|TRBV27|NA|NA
CASSLYIKSNTGELFF
TGTGCCAGCAGTTTATACATAAAGTCGAACACCGGGGAGCTGTTTTTT
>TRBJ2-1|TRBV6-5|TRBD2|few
CASSVTSASYNEQFF
TGTGCCAGCAGCGTTACTAGCGCTTCCTACAATGAGCAGTTCTTC
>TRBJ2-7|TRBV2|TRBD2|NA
CASSDGLAGNEQYF
TGTGCCAGCAGTGATGGGCTAGCGGGAAACGAGCAGTACTTC
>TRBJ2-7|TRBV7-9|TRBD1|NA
CASSSSTIGQGRHEQYF
TGTGCCAGCAGCTCCTCCACTATCGGACAGGGGAGACACGAGCAGTACTTC
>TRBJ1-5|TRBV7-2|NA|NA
CASSLVGGYSNQPQHF
TGTGCCAGCAGCTTAGTTGGCGGGTATAGCAATCAGCCCCAGCATTTT
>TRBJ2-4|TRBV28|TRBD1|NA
CASSPIGQGATKNIQYF
TGTGCCAGCAGTCCTATAGGACAGGGGGCCACCAAAAACATTCAGTACTTC
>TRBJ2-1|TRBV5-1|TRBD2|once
CASSPRFSGRTYNEQFF
TGCGCCAGCAGCCCCCGATTCAGCGGGAGGACCTACAATGAGCAGTTCTTC
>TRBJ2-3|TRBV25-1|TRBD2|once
CASSDPSGSRTDTQYF
TGTGCCAGCAGTGATCCTAGCGGGAGTCGCACAGATACGCAGTATTTT
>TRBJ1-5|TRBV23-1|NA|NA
CASSIRGARPNQPQHF
TGCGCCAGCAGTATCCGGGGGGCGCGTCCGAATCAGCCCCAGCATTTT
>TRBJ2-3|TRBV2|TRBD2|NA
CASSGLTSGGTDTQYF
TGTGCCAGCAGTGGTTTGACTAGCGGGGGCACAGATACGCAGTATTTT